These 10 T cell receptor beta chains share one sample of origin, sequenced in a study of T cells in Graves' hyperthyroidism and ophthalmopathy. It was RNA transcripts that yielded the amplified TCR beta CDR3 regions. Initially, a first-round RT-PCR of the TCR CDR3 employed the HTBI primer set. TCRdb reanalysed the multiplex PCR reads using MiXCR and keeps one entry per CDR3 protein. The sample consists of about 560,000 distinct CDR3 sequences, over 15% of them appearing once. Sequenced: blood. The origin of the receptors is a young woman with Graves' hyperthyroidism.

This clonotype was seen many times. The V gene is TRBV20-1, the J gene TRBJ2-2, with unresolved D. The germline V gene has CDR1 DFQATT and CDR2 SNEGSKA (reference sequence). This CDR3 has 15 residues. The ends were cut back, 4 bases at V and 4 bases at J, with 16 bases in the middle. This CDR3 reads CSATRSARGTGELFF. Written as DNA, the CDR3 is TGCAGTGCTACTCGAAGTGCGCGAGGCACCGGGGAGCTGTTTTTT.

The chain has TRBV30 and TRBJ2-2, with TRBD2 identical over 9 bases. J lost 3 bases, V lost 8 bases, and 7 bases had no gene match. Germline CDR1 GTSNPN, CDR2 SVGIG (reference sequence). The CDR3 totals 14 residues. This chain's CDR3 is CASQREAHTGELFF. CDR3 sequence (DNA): TGTGCCAGCCAGCGGGAGGCCCACACCGGGGAGCTGTTTTTT. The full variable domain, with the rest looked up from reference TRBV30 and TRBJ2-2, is SQTIHQWPATLVQPVGSPLSLECTVEGTSNPNLYWYRQAAGRGLQLLFYSVGIGQISSEVPQNLSASRPQDRQFILSSKKLLLSDSGFYLCASQREAHTGELFFGEGSRLTVL.

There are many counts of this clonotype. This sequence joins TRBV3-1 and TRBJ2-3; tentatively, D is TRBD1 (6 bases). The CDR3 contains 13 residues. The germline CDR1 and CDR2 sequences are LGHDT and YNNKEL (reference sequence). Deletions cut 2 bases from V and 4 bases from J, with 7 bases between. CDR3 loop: CASSQTGPDTQYF. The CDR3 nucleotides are TGTGCCAGCAGCCAAACAGGGCCAGATACGCAGTATTTT.

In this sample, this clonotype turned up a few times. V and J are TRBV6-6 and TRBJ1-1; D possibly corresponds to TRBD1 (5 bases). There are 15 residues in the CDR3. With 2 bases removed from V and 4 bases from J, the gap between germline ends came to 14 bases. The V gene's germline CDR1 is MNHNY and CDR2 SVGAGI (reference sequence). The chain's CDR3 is CASSYTQGGGTEAFF. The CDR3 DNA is TGTGCCAGCAGTTACACTCAGGGTGGGGGCACTGAAGCTTTCTTT.

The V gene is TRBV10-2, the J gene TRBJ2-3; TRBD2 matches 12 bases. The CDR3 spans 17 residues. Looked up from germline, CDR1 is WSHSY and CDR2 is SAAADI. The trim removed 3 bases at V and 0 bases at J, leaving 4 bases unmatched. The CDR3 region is CASSELAGGDSTDTQYF. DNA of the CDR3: TGCGCCAGCAGTGAACTAGCGGGGGGTGATAGCACAGATACGCAGTATTTT.

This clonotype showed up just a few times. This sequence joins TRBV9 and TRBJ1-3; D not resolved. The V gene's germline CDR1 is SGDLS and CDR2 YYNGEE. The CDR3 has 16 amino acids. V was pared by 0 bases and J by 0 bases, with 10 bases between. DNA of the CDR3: TGTGCCAGCAGCGTAGAGGCTCGGGCCTCTGGAAACACCATATATTTT. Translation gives CASSVEARASGNTIYF. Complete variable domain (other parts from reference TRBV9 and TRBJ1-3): DSGVTQTPKHLITATGQRVTLRCSPRSGDLSVYWYQQSLDQGLQFLIQYYNGEERAKGNILERFSAQQFPDLHSELNLSSLELGDSALYFCASSVEARASGNTIYFGEGSWLTVV.

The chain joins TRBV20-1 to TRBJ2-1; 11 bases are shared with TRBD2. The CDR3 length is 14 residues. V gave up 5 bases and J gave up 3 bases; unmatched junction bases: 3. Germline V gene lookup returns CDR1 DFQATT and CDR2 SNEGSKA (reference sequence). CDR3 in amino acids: CSAGGLADYNEQFF. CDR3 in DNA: TGCAGTGCTGGGGGACTAGCGGACTACAATGAGCAGTTCTTC.

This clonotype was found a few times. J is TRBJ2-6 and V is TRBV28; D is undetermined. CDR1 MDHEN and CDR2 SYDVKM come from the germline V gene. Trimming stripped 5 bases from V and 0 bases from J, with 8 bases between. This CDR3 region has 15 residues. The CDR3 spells CASSTRISGANVLTF. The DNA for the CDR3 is TGTGCCAGCAGTACACGGATCTCTGGGGCCAACGTCCTGACTTTC.

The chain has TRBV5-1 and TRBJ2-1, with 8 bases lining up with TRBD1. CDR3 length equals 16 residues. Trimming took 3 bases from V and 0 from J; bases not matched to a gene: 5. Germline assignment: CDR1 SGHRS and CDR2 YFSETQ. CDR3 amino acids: CASSYAGGSSYNEQFF. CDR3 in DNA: TGCGCCAGCAGCTACGCAGGGGGCAGCTCCTACAATGAGCAGTTCTTC.

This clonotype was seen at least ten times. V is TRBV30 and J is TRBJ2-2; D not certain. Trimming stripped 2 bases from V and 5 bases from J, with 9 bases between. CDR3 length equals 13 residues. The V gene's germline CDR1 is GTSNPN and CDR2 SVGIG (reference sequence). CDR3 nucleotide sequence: TGTGCCTGGAGTTATGGAAATACCGGGGAGCTGTTTTTT. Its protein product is CAWSYGNTGELFF.